The 22 T cell receptor beta chains below come from one sample, sequenced in a study of CD8 T cells in Susac syndrome (dated by TCRdb to between 2019 and 2020). The method behind the library was the immunoSEQ multiplex PCR assay. RNA was extracted using the RNeasy kit, and roughly 0.45 to 1 ug of the RNA was reverse transcribed with random hexamers. The public reads were reanalyzed by TCRdb: fastp trimming at Q25, MiXCR alignment, in-frame beta chains only. Each CDR3 protein gets just one entry, which takes the most common genes and DNA from the rows behind it. The sample table holds 84,000 or so distinct CDR3 sequences, of which over 90% were seen once. The ten largest clones take up about 0.45% of the sample. The sample taken for sequencing was CD8+ T cells from PBMCs. These receptors originate from a human donor with Susac syndrome.

CDR3 sequence reads: CASEVISYEQYF. The CDR3 DNA follows: TGTGCCAGCGAGGTAATCTCCTACGAGCAGTACTTC. The chain is built from TRBV7-9 and TRBJ2-7; D not resolved. There are 12 residues in the CDR3. V was cut by 8 bases and J by 0 bases, with 8 bases left in between. In germline, CDR1 is SEHNR, CDR2 FQNEAQ (reference sequence).

This chain joins TRBV20-1 and TRBJ2-7; no clear D gene. CDR1 and CDR2 from the germline V gene are DFQATT and SNEGSKA (reference sequence). The CDR3 spans 13 residues. Trimming removed 2 bases from V and 6 bases from J, with 14 bases in between. CDR3 sequence reads: CSARTRIAGEQYF. The CDR3 bases are TGCAGTGCTAGAACGCGTATAGCAGGCGAGCAGTACTTC.

The genes are TRBV3-1 and TRBJ2-7; TRBD2 might be the D (5 bases). V shed 4 bases and J shed 0 bases, with 10 bases lying between them. The germline CDR1 and CDR2 sequences are LGHDT and YNNKEL (reference sequence). The CDR3 is made up of 14 amino acids. The CDR3 nucleotides are TGTGCCAGCAGCCCTGGACTCCCCTCCTACGAGCAGTACTTC. It encodes CASSPGLPSYEQYF.

The J gene is TRBJ2-7, the V gene TRBV12-3 or TRBV12-4, with a tentative D call TRBD2 (5 bases). This CDR3 spans 12 amino acids. Trimming shortened V by 3 bases and J by 6 bases, and 9 bases separated the two germline ends. CDR3 region: CASSFTRFEQYF. The CDR3 DNA reads as TGTGCCAGCAGTTTTACTAGATTCGAGCAGTACTTC.

The rearrangement uses TRBV28 and TRBJ2-5; 10 nucleotides match TRBD2. V was pared by 6 bases and J by 2 bases, with 9 bases of the junction left unmatched. The V gene's germline CDR1 is MDHEN and CDR2 SYDVKM. This CDR3 comprises 16 residues. DNA of the CDR3: TGTGCCAGCAGCCAATCTAGCGGGAGTCGGCAAGAGACCCAGTACTTC. Amino acid sequence: CASSQSSGSRQETQYF.

The CDR3 loop is CASSPTGGEAFF. DNA of the CDR3: TGTGCCAGCTCACCAACCGGAGGGGAAGCTTTCTTT. The chain joins TRBV18 to TRBJ1-1; no definite D call. There are 12 residues in the CDR3. Between the trimmed V and J ends, which lost 2 bases and 8 bases, there was a span of 9 bases. Germline CDR1 KGHSH, CDR2 LQKENI.

The chain recombines TRBV5-1 with TRBJ2-7; weak D call: TRBD1 (6 bases). Trimming took off 1 base at V and 5 bases at J, with 10 bases between the two ends. The germline CDR1 and CDR2 sequences are SGHRS and YFSETQ. The length of the CDR3 is 13 residues. The CDR3 is CASSLMGHNEQYF. In nucleotides, the CDR3 is TGCGCCAGCAGCTTGATGGGACATAACGAGCAGTACTTC.

The chain carries TRBV13 and TRBJ1-2; 8 bases map to TRBD1. CDR3 size: 16 residues. In germline, CDR1 is PRHDT, CDR2 FYEKMQ (reference sequence). After removal of 1 base from V and 4 bases from J, the junction contained 8 bases not matched to a gene. The CDR3 sequence: CASSLVTLGTGYGYTF. CDR3 bases: TGTGCCAGCAGCTTAGTAACCTTAGGGACAGGCTATGGCTACACCTTC.

V is TRBV29-1 and J is TRBJ2-2; D not resolved. V lost 3 bases and J 6 bases, leaving 8 bases between the germline ends. Germline V CDR1 and CDR2: SQVTM, ANQGSEA. The CDR3 is made up of 12 amino acids. The CDR3 loop is CSVEGKSGELFF. CDR3 bases: TGCAGCGTTGAGGGGAAATCCGGGGAGCTGTTTTTT.

The chain uses TRBV30 and TRBJ2-3; D gene unclear. From germline, CDR1 is GTSNPN and CDR2 SVGIG (reference sequence). The germline V and J ends were trimmed by 3 bases and 5 bases, with 6 bases remaining between them. CDR3 length equals 11 residues. CDR3 protein: CAWSSGDTQYF. The CDR3 region has the DNA TGTGCCTGGAGCTCAGGAGATACGCAGTATTTT.

V is TRBV14 and J is TRBJ2-3; TRBD1 aligns across 12 bases. CDR1 is SGHDN, CDR2 FVKESK, per germline. This CDR3 is 16 amino acids long. After removal of 5 bases from V and 2 bases from J, the junction contained 5 bases not matched to a gene. The CDR3 region is CASSSGTGGYTDTQYF. Here the CDR3 DNA reads TGTGCCAGCAGCTCAGGGACAGGGGGCTACACAGATACGCAGTATTTT.

The V gene is TRBV20-1, the J gene TRBJ1-2; TRBD1 agrees at 8 bases. Germline lookup yields CDR1 DFQATT and CDR2 SNEGSKA (reference sequence). The CDR3 extends over 13 amino acids. V gave up 6 bases and J gave up 2 bases; unmatched junction bases: 5. DNA of the CDR3: TGCAGTGCCAAATGGACAGGGAACTATGGCTACACCTTC. It codes for CSAKWTGNYGYTF.

This clonotype was recorded a few times. This chain connects TRBV11-2 to TRBJ2-7; D uncertain. Germline V gene sequence: CDR1 SGHAT, CDR2 FQNNGV. Trimming pared 6 bases from V and 5 bases from J, leaving 5 bases between. This CDR3 comprises 10 residues. CDR3 in amino acids: CASSLNEQYF. CDR3 nucleotide sequence: TGTGCCAGCAGTTTGAACGAGCAGTACTTC.

The chain couples TRBV7-8 to TRBJ2-1; D is unclear. The CDR3 is made up of 13 amino acids. Germline values: CDR1 SGHVS, CDR2 FQNEAQ. The V gene lost 1 base and the J gene lost 7 bases, with 8 bases spanning the gap. CDR3 residues: CASSLVSRNEQFF. In nucleotides, the CDR3 is TGTGCCAGCAGCTTAGTTAGTAGAAATGAGCAGTTCTTC.

V and J are TRBV20-1 and TRBJ1-2; 7 bases match TRBD1. After removal of 5 bases from V and 4 bases from J, the junction contained 7 bases not matched to a gene. Per germline, CDR1 DFQATT and CDR2 SNEGSKA (reference sequence). The CDR3 runs 13 residues. Written as DNA, the CDR3 is TGCAGTGCTGCCGGGACAGACTTCTATGGCTACACCTTC. Protein sequence: CSAAGTDFYGYTF.

This rearrangement joins TRBV5-1 to TRBJ1-2; 7 bases line up with TRBD1. This CDR3 has 15 amino acids. Germline-derived CDR1 and CDR2 are SGHRS and YFSETQ. Trimming took 4 bases from V and 4 from J; bases not matched to a gene: 10. The CDR3 DNA reads as TGCGCCAGCAGCATAAACTTGGGACAGCCCTATGGCTACACCTTC. This gives the protein CASSINLGQPYGYTF.

This chain links TRBV27 with TRBJ2-7, with D perhaps TRBD1 (5 bases). Deletions cut 4 bases from V and 0 bases from J, with 7 bases between. Germline CDR1 reads MNHEY; CDR2 reads SMNVEV (reference sequence). CDR3 length equals 13 residues. CDR3: CASSWGYSYEQYF. The DNA of the CDR3 is TGTGCCAGCAGTTGGGGCTACTCCTACGAGCAGTACTTC.

The rearrangement links TRBV29-1 to TRBJ2-1, with 9 bases matching TRBD2. The V gene end was trimmed by 5 bases and the J gene end by 3 bases; junction bases not matched to a gene: 2. Germline-derived CDR1 and CDR2 are SQVTM and ANQGSEA. The CDR3 totals 13 residues. The CDR3: CSVRLADYNEQFF. The CDR3 nucleotides read TGCAGCGTTCGACTAGCGGACTACAATGAGCAGTTCTTC.

The chain carries TRBV28 and TRBJ2-4; D perhaps matches TRBD2 (6 bases). Germline lookup yields CDR1 MDHEN and CDR2 SYDVKM. This CDR3 is 15 amino acids long. The V gene lost 6 bases and the J gene lost 4 bases, with 16 bases spanning the gap. Written as DNA, the CDR3 is TGTGCCAGCAGCCCCAGACTAGGGCAAAAAAACATTCAGTACTTC. The encoded protein is CASSPRLGQKNIQYF.

The chain couples TRBV6-5 to TRBJ2-6, with 7 bases identical to TRBD1. Germline trimming cut 0 bases from V and 2 bases from J; bases unmatched to any gene: 4. CDR1 is MNHEY, CDR2 SVGAGI, per germline. The CDR3 runs to 17 residues. The CDR3 sequence: CASSYSLGQAGANVLTF. DNA for the CDR3: TGTGCCAGCAGTTACTCGTTAGGACAGGCTGGGGCCAACGTCCTGACTTTC.

The chain has TRBV14 and TRBJ2-1; the match to TRBD1 covers 12 bases. CDR1 SGHDN and CDR2 FVKESK come from the germline V gene. The ends lost 5 bases at V and 8 bases at J; junction bases unmatched: 4. The CDR3 has 14 residues. The DNA for the CDR3 is TGTGCCAGCAGCTGGGACAGGGGGCTGGATGAGCAGTTCTTC. Its translation: CASSWDRGLDEQFF. Supplemented by reference TRBV14 and TRBJ2-1, the full variable domain reads EAGVTQFPSHSVIEKGQTVTLRCDPISGHDNLYWYRRVMGKEIKFLLHFVKESKQDESGMPNNRFLAERTGGTYSTLKVQPAELEDSGVYFCASSWDRGLDEQFFGPGTRLTVL.

This CDR3 reads CASSLGGRTRNNEQFF. The DNA for the CDR3 is TGTGCCAGCAGCTTAGGCGGGAGAACCAGGAACAATGAGCAGTTCTTC. This rearrangement joins TRBV7-2 to TRBJ2-1, with 7 positions matching TRBD2. The ends lost 1 base at V and 5 bases at J; junction bases unmatched: 8. Germline V lookup: CDR1 SGHTA, CDR2 FQGNSA. The CDR3 totals 16 residues.